Listed here is a single TCR beta chain. The CDR3 spans 16 residues. Germline CDR1 is MNHEY and CDR2 is SMNVEV (reference sequence). V was clipped by 2 bases and J by 1 base, with 12 bases between them. Combining iRepertoire HTBI primers with Arm-PCR of CDR3 regions, the authors built TCR beta libraries. Each CDR3 protein gets one entry after TCRdb re-called the multiplex PCR reads with MiXCR. Of approximately 480,000 distinct CDR3 sequences in the sample, around 15% are singletons; the top ten hold more than 9%. This sample is drawn from a study of regulatory T cells in long-lasting Graves disease. Time point indicated: newly diagnosed GD, antithyroid drugs for less than 3 months. Generation of the TCR library employed RNA extracted from PBMCs. Patients were from an endocrinology department in Xi'an, China. The sample was also linked to a second study, of T cells in Graves' hyperthyroidism and ophthalmopathy. That report adds: First-round RT-PCR targeting the TCR CDR3 was performed with the HTBI primer set.

This chain joins TRBV27 and TRBJ1-5; no clear D. The source is a middle-aged man with Graves disease. Sequencing used peripheral blood mononuclear cells (PBMCs), obtained at new diagnosis, from a patient treated with antithyroid drugs. CDR3 protein: CASSLGGPESNQPQHF. The CDR3 DNA reads TGTGCCAGCAGTTTAGGCGGCCCCGAGAGCAATCAGCCCCAGCATTTT.